The clone carrying this T cell receptor beta chain has more than one count but fewer than ten. The antigen is unknown. The entry originates in a study of T cell repertoires in cytomegalovirus infection. Study-level information: Well-studied HLA-B-restricted epitopes and recently identified HLA-C-restricted epitopes of CMV were both used in the study. Matching HLA type and CMV infection were both indicated by public TCR beta signatures.

From the reads, TCRdb called clonotypes with MiXCR, one entry per CDR3 protein. Here the sample spans roughly 990,000 distinct CDR3 sequences, 25% to 40% being singletons. Study results and caveats: Predominance within the ex vivo response was attributable to HLA-C-restricted CMV-specific TCR beta clonotypes. Frequencies of public TCR beta families were cumulated, and this identified carriers of CMV plus the relevant HLA.

Here the sequenced sample was cultured CD8+ T cells from PBMCs, taken from culture after CMV antigen stimulation. The receptor's source is a human donor in good health (CMV status not recorded). Some clones in this sample may be carry-over from other donors' samples.

CDR3 sequence: CASHPGGGTAWYF. The CDR3 DNA reads as TGTGCCAGCCACCCTGGGGGAGGTACGGCCTGGTACTTC. The chain joins TRBV19 to TRBJ2-5, with a tentative D call TRBD2 (6 bases). The germline CDR1 and CDR2 sequences are LNHDA and SQIVND (reference sequence). Trimming removed 9 bases at V and 13 bases at J, with 24 bases between. The CDR3 extends over 13 amino acids. The whole variable domain, filled in from reference TRBV19 and TRBJ2-5, reads DGGITQSPKYLFRKEGQNVTLSCEQNLNHDAMYWYRQDPGQGLRLIYYSQIVNDFQKGDIAEGYSVSREKKESFPLTVTSAQKNPTAFYLCASHPGGGTAWYFGPGTRLLVL.